Detailed here is one T cell receptor (beta chain). These data are taken from a study of blood T cell repertoires in COVID-19. Study-level background: The samples span acute and convalescent COVID-19 from the United States, Italy and Spain.

Original processing notes: Reference gene primer amplification in the assay estimated nucleated cell counts. Assay: immunoSEQ multiplex PCR; the TCRdb copy retains only in-frame clones and omits some. That table is the source of V, J and clone size, and D and trimming were worked out from the DNA. The sample holds around 26,000 clones, 82% seen once. V lost 1 base and J 4 bases, leaving 12 bases between the germline ends. Germline lookup yields CDR1 SGHNT and CDR2 YYREEE (reference sequence). This CDR3 has 14 amino acids. Specimen: peripheral blood. This chain uses TRBV5-4 with TRBJ2-7; no definite D call. This receptor was taken from an elderly man with active or convalescent COVID-19. The CDR3 loop is CASSLSISQYEQYF. The CDR3 nucleotides read TGTGCCAGCAGCTTGTCTATTAGCCAATACGAGCAGTACTTC.